A selection of T cell receptor beta chains follows, all from one sample in a study of T cell repertoires in cytomegalovirus infection. TCRdb independently ran MiXCR on the reads; one entry per CDR3 protein. The data show around 770,000 distinct CDR3 sequences, around 29% seen once. No antigen is known for these receptors. The sample here was cultured CD8+ T cells from PBMCs, taken from culture after CMV antigen stimulation. These TCRs come from a human donor in good health (CMV status not recorded). Some clones in this sample may be carry-over from other donors' samples. Each CDR3 is given with its conserved first and last residue. The order of the fields is J gene, clone size, V gene, D gene, CDR3 protein, CDR3 DNA. A D gene is named only where the DNA matches it firmly. Rows give clone size only sometimes, using once, few, many, or a class for an expanded clone.

J: TRBJ2-7; size: .; V: TRBV7-9; D: .; CDR3: CASSPHAPDPYEQYF; DNA: TGTGCCAGCAGCCCCCACGCACCGGACCCGTACGAGCAGTACTTC
J: TRBJ2-1; size: many; V: TRBV7-8; D: TRBD2; CDR3: CASSLEVAGGRNEQFF; DNA: TGTGCCAGCAGCTTAGAGGTGGCGGGGGGGCGCAATGAGCAGTTCTTC
J: TRBJ1-1; size: few; V: TRBV5-5; D: .; CDR3: CASSVEVGNTEAFF; DNA: TGTGCCAGCAGCGTTGAGGTAGGGAACACTGAAGCTTTCTTT
J: TRBJ1-5; size: once; V: TRBV7-3; D: TRBD1; CDR3: CANSQTGSPQHF; DNA: TGTGCCAACAGCCAGACAGGGTCGCCCCAGCATTTT
J: TRBJ1-4; size: many; V: TRBV7-6; D: TRBD1; CDR3: CASSPQPGGTNEKLFF; DNA: TGTGCCAGCAGCCCCCAACCAGGGGGGACTAATGAAAAACTGTTTTTT
J: TRBJ1-2; size: few; V: TRBV19; D: .; CDR3: CASHKSPDITGKIDGYTF; DNA: TGTGCCAGCCATAAAAGCCCGGATATCACAGGGAAAATTGATGGCTACACCTTC
J: TRBJ2-4; size: .; V: TRBV6-6; D: .; CDR3: CASSYGTRLADQYF; DNA: TGTGCCAGCAGTTACGGGACACGGTTAGCGGATCAGTACTTC
J: TRBJ1-1; size: .; V: TRBV12-3/TRBV12-4; D: .; CDR3: CASSGTGSLIEAFF; DNA: TGTGCCAGCAGTGGAACGGGCAGCCTGATTGAAGCTTTCTTT
J: TRBJ2-2; size: .; V: TRBV2; D: .; CDR3: CASRPTISNTGELFF; DNA: TGTGCCAGCAGACCGACAATTTCGAACACCGGGGAGCTGTTTTTT
J: TRBJ2-5; size: .; V: TRBV14; D: .; CDR3: CASTGGLEVETQYF; DNA: TGTGCCAGCACAGGGGGACTAGAGGTGGAGACCCAGTACTTC
J: TRBJ1-1; size: .; V: TRBV20-1; D: TRBD1; CDR3: CSALGQGWEETEAFF; DNA: TGCAGTGCTCTCGGACAGGGCTGGGAGGAAACTGAAGCTTTCTTT
J: TRBJ2-3; size: .; V: TRBV29-1; D: .; CDR3: CSVAGGQAPDTQYF; DNA: TGCAGCGTAGCTGGCGGGCAAGCCCCAGATACGCAGTATTTT
J: TRBJ2-7; size: .; V: TRBV4-1; D: TRBD1; CDR3: CASSQDSWDRGYEQYF; DNA: TGCGCCAGCAGCCAAGATTCATGGGACAGGGGGTACGAGCAGTACTTC
J: TRBJ2-1; size: few; V: TRBV9; D: .; CDR3: CASSISTVPDLYNEQFF; DNA: TGTGCCAGCAGCATCTCGACCGTACCGGACCTCTACAATGAGCAGTTCTTC
J: TRBJ2-3; size: .; V: TRBV7-9; D: .; CDR3: CAITGLDTQYF; DNA: TGTGCCATCACAGGGCTCGATACGCAGTATTTT
J: TRBJ2-7; size: .; V: TRBV7-8; D: TRBD2; CDR3: CASSPGLAGESSYEQYF; DNA: TGTGCCAGCAGCCCGGGACTAGCGGGGGAAAGCTCCTACGAGCAGTACTTC
J: TRBJ1-4; size: .; V: TRBV20-1; D: .; CDR3: CSARDDQETTNEKLFF; DNA: TGCAGTGCTAGAGATGACCAGGAGACAACTAATGAAAAACTGTTTTTT
J: TRBJ1-1; size: .; V: TRBV24-1; D: .; CDR3: CATSDFGTEAFF; DNA: TGTGCCACCAGTGATTTCGGCACTGAAGCTTTCTTT
J: TRBJ1-5; size: few; V: TRBV5-4; D: .; CDR3: CASSLAGTLQPQHF; DNA: TGTGCCAGCAGCTTGGCGGGAACCCTTCAGCCCCAGCATTTT
J: TRBJ1-2; size: .; V: TRBV12-3/TRBV12-4; D: .; CDR3: CASSLFAAGGEDGYTF; DNA: TGTGCCAGCAGTTTATTCGCGGCTGGGGGAGAGGACGGCTACACCTTC
J: TRBJ2-5; size: .; V: TRBV19; D: TRBD2; CDR3: CASSITGGTQETQYF; DNA: TGTGCCAGTAGTATAACGGGGGGGACTCAAGAGACCCAGTACTTC
J: TRBJ1-4; size: few; V: TRBV12-3/TRBV12-4; D: TRBD1; CDR3: CASSFRDRRPNEKLFF; DNA: TGTGCCAGCAGTTTCCGGGACAGACGACCTAATGAAAAACTGTTTTTT
J: TRBJ1-2; size: few; V: TRBV12-3/TRBV12-4; D: .; CDR3: CASTLGQSPYGYTF; DNA: TGTGCCAGCACACTAGGGCAGAGCCCCTATGGCTACACCTTC
J: TRBJ2-4; size: .; V: TRBV24-1; D: .; CDR3: CATSDGTNPYIQYF; DNA: TGTGCCACCAGTGATGGGACAAATCCGTACATTCAGTACTTC
J: TRBJ2-1; size: few; V: TRBV6-5; D: TRBD1; CDR3: CASSHDRVSYNEQFF; DNA: TGTGCCAGCAGTCACGACAGGGTCTCCTACAATGAGCAGTTCTTC
J: TRBJ1-6; size: many; V: TRBV7-8; D: TRBD1; CDR3: CASSFRGLTYNSPLHF; DNA: TGTGCCAGCAGCTTTAGGGGGCTAACCTATAATTCACCCCTCCACTTT
J: TRBJ1-1; size: few; V: TRBV6-6; D: .; CDR3: CASSPGEVTEAFF; DNA: TGTGCCAGCAGTCCCGGGGAGGTCACTGAAGCTTTCTTT
J: TRBJ1-1; size: few; V: TRBV2; D: .; CDR3: CASTGGVTEAFF; DNA: TGTGCCAGCACCGGGGGGGTCACTGAAGCTTTCTTT
J: TRBJ1-4; size: once; V: TRBV19; D: .; CDR3: CASSILPTNEKLFF; DNA: TGTGCCAGTAGTATCCTTCCAACTAATGAAAAACTGTTTTTT
J: TRBJ2-1; size: .; V: TRBV6-5; D: TRBD2; CDR3: CASSSRTSGGYSYNEQFF; DNA: TGTGCCAGCAGTTCCCGGACTAGCGGGGGGTACTCCTACAATGAGCAGTTCTTC
J: TRBJ2-1; size: .; V: TRBV12-3/TRBV12-4; D: TRBD2; CDR3: CASSPSGGSLHYNEQFF; DNA: TGTGCCAGCAGCCCCTCGGGGGGGTCCCTACACTACAATGAGCAGTTCTTC
J: TRBJ1-5; size: .; V: TRBV6-2/TRBV6-3; D: .; CDR3: CASSDSLSNQPQHF; DNA: TGTGCCAGCAGTGACAGTCTGAGCAATCAGCCCCAGCATTTT
J: TRBJ1-5; size: .; V: TRBV12-3/TRBV12-4; D: .; CDR3: CASSLAGGVGQPQHF; DNA: TGTGCCAGCAGTTTAGCGGGAGGGGTAGGCCAGCCCCAGCATTTT
J: TRBJ1-2; size: .; V: TRBV7-9; D: .; CDR3: CASSLGGGENGYTF; DNA: TGTGCCAGCAGCTTAGGGGGTGGGGAGAATGGCTACACCTTC
J: TRBJ1-1; size: .; V: TRBV27; D: .; CDR3: CASFWGLGDTEAFF; DNA: TGTGCCAGCTTCTGGGGGCTTGGGGACACTGAAGCTTTCTTT
J: TRBJ2-4; size: .; V: TRBV20-1; D: TRBD1; CDR3: CSADRETKNIQYF; DNA: TGCAGTGCTGACAGGGAAACCAAAAACATTCAGTACTTC
J: TRBJ1-2; size: .; V: TRBV25-1; D: .; CDR3: CASSELTGRGYGYTF; DNA: TGTGCCAGCAGTGAATTGACAGGCAGAGGGTATGGCTACACCTTC
J: TRBJ1-2; size: few; V: TRBV7-6; D: TRBD1; CDR3: CASSSPGQGYSERYTF; DNA: TGTGCCAGCAGCTCGCCGGGACAGGGCTATAGTGAGCGCTACACCTTC
J: TRBJ2-3; size: .; V: TRBV20-1; D: TRBD2; CDR3: CSARPSGGRNTQYF; DNA: TGCAGTGCTAGGCCCAGCGGGGGGCGCAATACGCAGTATTTT
J: TRBJ2-2; size: few; V: TRBV27; D: .; CDR3: CASSLHGGDTGELFF; DNA: TGTGCCAGCAGTTTGCATGGCGGGGACACCGGGGAGCTGTTTTTT
J: TRBJ2-7; size: few; V: TRBV7-3; D: .; CDR3: CASSPRLLAYEQYF; DNA: TGTGCCAGCAGCCCCCGGTTACTAGCCTACGAGCAGTACTTC
J: TRBJ2-5; size: .; V: TRBV6-2/TRBV6-3; D: .; CDR3: CASSLGIETQYF; DNA: TGTGCCAGCAGTCTTGGCATAGAGACCCAGTACTTC
J: TRBJ2-1; size: .; V: TRBV6-6; D: .; CDR3: CASSYFGGREQFF; DNA: TGTGCCAGCAGTTACTTTGGGGGCCGTGAGCAGTTCTTC
J: TRBJ2-3; size: .; V: TRBV5-6; D: TRBD1; CDR3: CASSLAGQLHDTQYF; DNA: TGTGCCAGCAGCTTGGCGGGACAGCTCCATGATACGCAGTATTTT
J: TRBJ1-5; size: .; V: TRBV24-1; D: TRBD1; CDR3: CATSARTGGYQPQHF; DNA: TGTGCCACCAGTGCGCGGACAGGGGGCTATCAGCCCCAGCATTTT
J: TRBJ2-5; size: few; V: TRBV7-7; D: .; CDR3: CASSLAPVPRETQYF; DNA: TGTGCTAGCAGCTTAGCCCCAGTACCCCGCGAGACCCAGTACTTC
J: TRBJ2-1; size: few; V: TRBV7-9; D: TRBD1; CDR3: CASSLQGAGEQFF; DNA: TGTGCCAGCAGCTTACAGGGGGCTGGTGAGCAGTTCTTC